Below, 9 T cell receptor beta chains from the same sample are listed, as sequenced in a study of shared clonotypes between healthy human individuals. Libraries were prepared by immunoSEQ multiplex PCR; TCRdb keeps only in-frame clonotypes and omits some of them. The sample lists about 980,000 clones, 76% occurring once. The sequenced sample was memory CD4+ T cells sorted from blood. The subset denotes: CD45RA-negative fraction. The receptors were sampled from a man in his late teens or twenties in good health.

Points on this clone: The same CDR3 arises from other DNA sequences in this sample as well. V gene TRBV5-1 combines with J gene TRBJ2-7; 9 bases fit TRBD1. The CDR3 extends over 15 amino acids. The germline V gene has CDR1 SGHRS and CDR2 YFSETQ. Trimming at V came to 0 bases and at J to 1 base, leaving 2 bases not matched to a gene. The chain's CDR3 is CASSLGGTGSYEQYF. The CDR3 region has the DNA TGCGCCAGCAGCTTGGGAGGGACAGGGTCCTACGAGCAGTACTTC.

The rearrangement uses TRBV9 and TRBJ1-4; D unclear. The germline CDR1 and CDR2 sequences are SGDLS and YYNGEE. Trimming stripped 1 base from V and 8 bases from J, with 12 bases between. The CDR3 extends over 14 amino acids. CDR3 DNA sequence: TGTGCCAGCAGCGTAATGGGTAGTAACGAAAAACTGTTTTTT. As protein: CASSVMGSNEKLFF. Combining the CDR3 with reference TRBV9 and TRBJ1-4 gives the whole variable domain DSGVTQTPKHLITATGQRVTLRCSPRSGDLSVYWYQQSLDQGLQFLIQYYNGEERAKGNILERFSAQQFPDLHSELNLSSLELGDSALYFCASSVMGSNEKLFFGSGTQLSVL.

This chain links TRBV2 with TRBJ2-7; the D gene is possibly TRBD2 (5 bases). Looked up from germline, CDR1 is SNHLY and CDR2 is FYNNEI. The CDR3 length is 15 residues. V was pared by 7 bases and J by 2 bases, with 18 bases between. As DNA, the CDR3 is TGTGCCAGCATCGAACGGGATGGAAAAACCTACGAGCAGTACTTC. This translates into CASIERDGKTYEQYF.

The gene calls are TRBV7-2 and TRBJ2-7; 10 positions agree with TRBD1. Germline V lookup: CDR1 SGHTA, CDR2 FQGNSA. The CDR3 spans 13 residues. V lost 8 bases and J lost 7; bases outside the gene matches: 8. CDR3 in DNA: TGTGCCAGCTCCGACAGGGGGCGTCAAGAGCAGTACTTC. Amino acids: CASSDRGRQEQYF.

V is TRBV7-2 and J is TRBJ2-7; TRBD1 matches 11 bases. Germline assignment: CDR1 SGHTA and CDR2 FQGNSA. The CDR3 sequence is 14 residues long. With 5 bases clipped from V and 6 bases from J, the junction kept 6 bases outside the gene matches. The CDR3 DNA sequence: TGTGCCAGCAGCCAGGACAGGGGGCGGGGCGAGCAGTACTTC. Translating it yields CASSQDRGRGEQYF.

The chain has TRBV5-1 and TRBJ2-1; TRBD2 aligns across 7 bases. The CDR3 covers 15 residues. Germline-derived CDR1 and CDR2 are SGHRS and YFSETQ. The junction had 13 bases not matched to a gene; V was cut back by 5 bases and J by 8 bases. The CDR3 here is CASRASGVQSDEQFF. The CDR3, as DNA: TGCGCCAGCAGGGCGAGCGGGGTCCAATCGGATGAGCAGTTCTTC.

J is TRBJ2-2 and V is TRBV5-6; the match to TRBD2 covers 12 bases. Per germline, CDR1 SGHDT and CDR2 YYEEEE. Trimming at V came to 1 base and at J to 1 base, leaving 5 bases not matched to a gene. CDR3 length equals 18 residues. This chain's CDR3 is CASSLFLAGGLNTGELFF. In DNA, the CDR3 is TGTGCCAGCAGCTTGTTTCTAGCGGGAGGGTTGAACACCGGGGAGCTGTTTTTT.

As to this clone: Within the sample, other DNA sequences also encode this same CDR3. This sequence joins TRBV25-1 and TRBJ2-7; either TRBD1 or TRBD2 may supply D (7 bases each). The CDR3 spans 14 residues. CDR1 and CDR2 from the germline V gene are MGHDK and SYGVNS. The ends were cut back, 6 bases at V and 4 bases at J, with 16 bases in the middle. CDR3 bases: TGTGCCAGCAGGGCCCAGGGGGGGATATACGAGCAGTACTTC. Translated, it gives CASRAQGGIYEQYF.

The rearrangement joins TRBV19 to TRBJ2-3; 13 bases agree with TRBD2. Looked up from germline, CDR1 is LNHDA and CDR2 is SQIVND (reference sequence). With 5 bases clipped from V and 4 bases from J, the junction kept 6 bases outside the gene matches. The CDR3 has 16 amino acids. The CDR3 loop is CASSLGLAGSPDTQYF. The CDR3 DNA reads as TGTGCCAGTAGTTTGGGACTAGCGGGGTCCCCAGATACGCAGTATTTT.